The entry below gives a single T cell receptor (beta chain) sequence along with its context. Its antigen target is currently unknown. One base away there is no much larger clone; base qualities are not given. A fixed 350 ng of DNA was loaded for every bulk PBMC sample. TCR beta CDR3 sequences were amplified from genomic DNA using the immunoSEQ TCRb Assay kit according to manufacturer instructions. The KAPA Library Quantification Kit for Illumina platforms was used to quantify pooled libraries by qPCR. Sequencing of the pooled libraries was done on an Illumina NextSeq 500, with clustering at roughly 0.6-1.1 pM. The authors' pipeline ran thus. Analysis of the TCR data relied on immunoSEQ ANALYZER and the R LymphoSeq package. A rearrangement efficiency score was calculated as productive divided by the sum of productive and non-productive CDR3 sequences. Clonality was measured with the Gini coefficient and diversity with the Renyi index at alpha=1, and both measures were compared pairwise between timepoints within each patient. Clonal relatedness, based on an edit distance of 3, and repertoire similarity, based on the Bhattacharyya coefficient, were both computed in LymphoSeq. Linear discriminant analysis on week-3 changes in clonality and diversity was built with the R MASS and caret packages to classify response. TCRdb obtained this table from immuneACCESS and retained in-frame rearrangements with V and J assigned. These tables miss some clones; where compared with another copy, unresolved V genes account for less than half of the shortfall, and the remainder is unexplained. V and J calls and clone size are copied from that table; D and trimming were computed from the DNA. Recorded for this sample are 11,000 or so clones; 70% to 90% of them occurred a single time. About a fifth of the sample is in the top ten clones.

These data originate in a study of blood T cell dynamics during melanoma immunotherapy (dated by TCRdb to 2018 to 2020). Turning to the overall study: All patients had metastatic melanoma and were given first-line pembrolizumab or nivolumab plus ipilimumab as standard of care in the United Kingdom. To find early correlates of response, peripheral T cell receptor repertoires were profiled in metastatic melanoma patients before and after one cycle of checkpoint inhibitor therapy. A training cohort was formed from consecutive patients, and a further independent group of patients from the same centre was pooled into an external validation set. Here is what the overall study found, with its caveats: Whether the T cell clones behind the repertoire changes were melanoma-specific or instead reflected general immune activation was something the study could not determine. A bifurcated reorganization of the PBMC repertoire at W3, with increased clonality or increased diversity, was observed in patients who later achieved disease control, unlike in progressors. The relatively small sample size was recognized as a factor that could limit how well the results generalize.

The time point label corresponds to: pre-treatment baseline. Blood samples were collected before treatment (T0) and at week 3 (W3), after the first cycle of checkpoint blockade. Except for a couple of patients with rapid clinical progression, response was assessed 12 weeks after the first infusion by RECIST 1.1; disease control meant complete response, partial response or stable disease. Patients were not eligible if they had prior systemic cancer treatment, concomitant immunosuppressant therapy or synchronous other active malignancies. To track both circulating cells and T cell turnover, TCR beta was sequenced from bulk PBMC as well as from plasma cell-free DNA. PBMC were isolated from blood with Lymphoprep and SepMate tubes, followed by red cell lysis. DNA from PBMC and sorted T cell subsets was extracted with QIAamp DNA Blood Mini kits. Spanning cysteine to phenylalanine, the CDR3 consists of 15 amino acids. Only the CDR3 DNA is retained, 45 bases long and in frame from the first base. The germline V gene (reference sequence) yields SEHNR for CDR1 and FQNEAQ for CDR2. V is pared back by 5 bases and J by 2 bases, with 12 bases lying between the germline termini.

The sequences come from blood, collected from a patient treated with checkpoint blockade. The TCR comes from a human donor with melanoma. The sequence joins TRBV7-9 to TRBJ1-4; the best D guess is TRBD1, with 5 bases matching. The CDR3 is CASSPEGATNEKLFF. The DNA sequence reads TGTGCCAGCAGCCCAGAAGGGGCTACTAATGAAAAACTGTTTTTT.